This entry is about one T cell receptor (beta chain). Its antigen is currently unknown. These data are taken from a study of cytomegalovirus exposure and HLA in healthy donors. The germline gives CDR1 LNHDA, CDR2 SQIVND (reference sequence). CDR3 size: 15 residues. The V and J ends lost 5 bases and 6 bases, in that order; junction bases with no gene match: 7. A multiplex PCR was run with 60 Vbeta primers and 13 Jbeta primers. The method was immunoSEQ multiplex PCR; TCRdb's version includes in-frame clones alone and lacks a portion of them. There are under 200,000 clones in the sample; nearly 80% occur only once, and about 14% lies in the top ten. The study, taken as a whole, reports: Later analysis placed DRB1 highest and HLA-C lowest in TCR association rates, which differed by HLA locus. For most subjects, TCR beta sequences were reported to predict HLA-A and HLA-B alleles with accuracy. Looking again later, the authors saw that most CMV-associated TCR beta chains seemed HLA-restricted.

The TCR comes from a man aged 50 to 59 in good health and CMV-seropositive. This chain connects TRBV19 to TRBJ2-2; 9 bases are shared with TRBD1. The sequenced sample was PBMCs. The CDR3 is CASSAGTGWAGELFF. The CDR3 DNA is TGTGCCAGTAGTGCCGGGACAGGGTGGGCCGGGGAGCTGTTTTTT. Variable domain in full (rest from reference TRBV19 and TRBJ2-2): DGGITQSPKYLFRKEGQNVTLSCEQNLNHDAMYWYRQDPGQGLRLIYYSQIVNDFQKGDIAEGYSVSREKKESFPLTVTSAQKNPTAFYLCASSAGTGWAGELFFGEGSRLTVL.